One sample yielded the 18 T cell receptor beta chains listed below, sequenced in a study of blood T cell repertoires in COVID-19 (dated by TCRdb to about 2020). Libraries came from the immunoSEQ multiplex PCR assay. TCRdb holds this immuneACCESS table with in-frame rearrangements only. Some clones are missing; in checked studies, unresolved V genes explain under half, and the rest has no known cause. The sample table lists about 49,000 clones, about 86% of them with a count of one. About 4.7% of the sample goes to the ten largest clones. Material for sequencing was peripheral blood. These TCRs come from a man aged 35 to 55 with active COVID-19.

The V gene is TRBV9, the J gene TRBJ2-7, with 9 positions matching TRBD1. CDR1 is SGDLS, CDR2 YYNGEE, per germline. The CDR3 is made up of 14 amino acids. Trimming removed 4 bases from V and 5 bases from J; junction bases left unmatched: 7. The chain's CDR3 is CASSTGQGKNEQYF. The CDR3 DNA reads as TGTGCCAGCAGCACGGGACAGGGAAAGAACGAGCAGTACTTC. The full variable domain, rest sourced from reference TRBV9 and TRBJ2-7, is DSGVTQTPKHLITATGQRVTLRCSPRSGDLSVYWYQQSLDQGLQFLIQYYNGEERAKGNILERFSAQQFPDLHSELNLSSLELGDSALYFCASSTGQGKNEQYFGPGTRLTVT.

V usage is TRBV2 and J usage is TRBJ2-1; TRBD1 matches 9 bases. Germline lookup yields CDR1 SNHLY and CDR2 FYNNEI. The length of the CDR3 is 16 residues. V shed 6 bases, J shed 2 bases, and the junction held 8 bases outside the gene matches. The CDR3 sequence: CASSQGQGRPYNEQFF. As DNA, the CDR3 is TGTGCCAGCAGCCAGGGACAGGGTCGGCCCTACAATGAGCAGTTCTTC.

This clone is a singleton in its sample. V gene TRBV28 combines with J gene TRBJ2-7, with a tentative D call TRBD2 (5 bases). This CDR3 region has 14 residues. V was trimmed by 0 bases and J by 7 bases, leaving 13 bases between them. Germline V gene sequence: CDR1 MDHEN, CDR2 SYDVKM. The CDR3 DNA sequence: TGTGCCAGCAGTTTATGGAGACGGGGTGAAGAGCAGTACTTC. Amino acid sequence: CASSLWRRGEEQYF.

The V call is TRBV30, the J call TRBJ2-2; D is unclear. The CDR3 loop spans 16 amino acids. The germline V gene has CDR1 GTSNPN and CDR2 SVGIG (reference sequence). Trimming took 0 bases from V and 1 from J, leaving 12 bases between them. The CDR3 nucleotides are TGTGCCTGGAGTGTAACAGCCAACCTGAACACCGGGGAGCTGTTTTTT. Translation: CAWSVTANLNTGELFF.

This sequence joins TRBV6-5 and TRBJ2-3, with 10 bases matching TRBD2. CDR1 MNHEY and CDR2 SVGAGI come from the germline V gene. This CDR3 contains 15 residues. J lost 0 bases, V lost 8 bases, and 5 bases had no gene match. The CDR3 loop reads CASRRTSGSTDTQYF. The DNA for the CDR3 is TGTGCCAGCCGACGGACTAGCGGTAGCACAGATACGCAGTATTTT.

This clone was seen just once. V is TRBV6-5 and J is TRBJ2-7; 8 nucleotides align to TRBD2. This CDR3 comprises 14 residues. CDR1 is MNHEY and CDR2 is SVGAGI in the germline V gene. With 5 bases clipped from V and 0 bases from J, the junction kept 3 bases outside the gene matches. The CDR3 nucleotides are TGTGCCAGCAGTCTTAGCGGGACCTCCTACGAGCAGTACTTC. Protein product: CASSLSGTSYEQYF.

This clone was detected only once. The chain recombines TRBV3-1 (or the pseudogene TRBV3-2) with TRBJ2-7; 7 bases agree with TRBD2. Trimming took 4 bases from V and 6 from J; bases not matched to a gene: 18. This CDR3 has 17 residues. Per germline, CDR1 LGHDT and CDR2 YNNKEL (reference sequence). The CDR3 loop is CASSLSLVREVPVEQYF. The CDR3 DNA reads as TGTGCCAGCAGCCTTTCCCTAGTTCGGGAGGTTCCCGTCGAGCAGTACTTC.

V and J are TRBV21-1 and TRBJ2-7; the DNA was not compared with TRBD1, the D call given in the table. TRBV21-1 corresponds to a pseudogene. The CDR3 consists of 16 residues. The CDR3 nucleotides read TGTGCCAGCAGCATGCCCGGGACAGGGATGGATTACGAGCAGTACTTC. The encoded protein is CASSMPGTGMDYEQYF.

This chain connects TRBV6-5 to TRBJ2-3, with 8 bases fitting TRBD1. With 4 bases clipped from V and 4 bases from J, the junction kept 4 bases outside the gene matches. The CDR3 contains 14 residues. The V gene's germline CDR1 is MNHEY and CDR2 SVGAGI. The CDR3 loop is CASSSRGQSDTQYF. The CDR3 region has the DNA TGTGCCAGCAGTTCCAGGGGGCAATCAGATACGCAGTATTTT.

V and J are TRBV10-1 and TRBJ2-1, with TRBD2 matching 8 bases. CDR1 WNHNN and CDR2 SYGVQD come from the germline V gene (reference sequence). The CDR3 spans 17 residues. V lost 3 bases and J lost 0; bases outside the gene matches: 7. CDR3 nucleotide sequence: TGCGCCAGCAGTGATTATCCAGCGGGGGACTCCTACAATGAGCAGTTCTTC. This translates into CASSDYPAGDSYNEQFF.

The chain combines TRBV9 with TRBJ2-3; D is unclear. CDR3 size: 14 residues. In germline, CDR1 is SGDLS, CDR2 YYNGEE. V dropped 0 bases and J dropped 8 bases, with 13 bases sitting between them. This CDR3 reads CASSVGNRVGTQYF. CDR3 nucleotide sequence: TGTGCCAGCAGCGTAGGTAACAGAGTCGGTACGCAGTATTTT.

J is TRBJ1-1 and V is TRBV18; no firm D call. V dropped 3 bases and J dropped 1 base, with 6 bases sitting between them. Germline CDR1 reads KGHSH; CDR2 reads LQKENI. The CDR3 contains 13 residues. CDR3 sequence: CASSPEGNTEAFF. The CDR3 region has the DNA TGTGCCAGCTCACCGGAGGGGAACACTGAAGCTTTCTTT.

V usage is TRBV28 and J usage is TRBJ1-1; D may be TRBD1 (5 bases). The CDR3 is 15 amino acids. Germline CDR1 is MDHEN and CDR2 is SYDVKM. Trimming took 6 bases from V and 0 from J, leaving 14 bases between them. CDR3 loop: CASRTLSTVNTEAFF. The CDR3 coding sequence is TGTGCCAGCAGGACACTATCGACAGTGAACACTGAAGCTTTCTTT.

The chain links TRBV7-2 to TRBJ1-2; D might be TRBD1 (6 bases). Trimming pared 4 bases from V and 5 bases from J, leaving 14 bases between. Germline loops: CDR1 SGHTA, CDR2 FQGNSA. The CDR3 loop spans 14 amino acids. The CDR3 coding sequence is TGTGCCAGCAGCTCCTGGACAGCCCCTTATGGCTACACCTTC. This sequence encodes CASSSWTAPYGYTF.

The chain carries TRBV28 and TRBJ2-7; weak D call: TRBD1 (6 bases). Trimming left V 3 bases short and J 0 bases short, with 9 bases between. CDR1 is MDHEN, CDR2 SYDVKM, per germline. The CDR3 has 14 amino acids. CDR3 sequence reads: CASSFGQFSYEQYF. The DNA for the CDR3 is TGTGCCAGCAGTTTCGGACAGTTCTCCTACGAGCAGTACTTC.

The V and J genes are TRBV30 and TRBJ2-7; D perhaps matches TRBD1 (6 bases). CDR3 length equals 14 residues. Germline V lookup: CDR1 GTSNPN, CDR2 SVGIG (reference sequence). V was pared by 3 bases and J by 1 base, with 13 bases between. The CDR3 bases are TGTGCCTGGAGCTGGGGCCAGGGGTCCTACGAGCAGTACTTC. Translated, it gives CAWSWGQGSYEQYF.

The CDR3 here is CASSKTGDRGVTDTQYF. The CDR3 DNA reads TGTGCCAGCAGTAAGACCGGAGACAGGGGTGTAACAGATACGCAGTATTTT. The chain carries TRBV7-3 and TRBJ2-3, with 8 nucleotides matching TRBD1. Germline V gives CDR1 SGHTA, CDR2 FQGTGA. Trimming removed 6 bases from V and 3 bases from J; junction bases left unmatched: 14. This CDR3 spans 17 amino acids.

The V call is TRBV19, the J call TRBJ1-6; D gene uncertain. Germline V gene data show CDR1 as LNHDA and CDR2 as SQIVND (reference sequence). The CDR3 contains 14 residues. V lost 3 bases to trimming and J lost 8 bases, with 11 bases between them. CDR3 DNA: TGTGCCAGTAGTATTAGAGGGAGCGATTCACCCCTCCACTTT. Translation: CASSIRGSDSPLHF.